This TCR beta chain comes out of a study of Ad26.COV2.S vaccination and SARS-CoV-2 variants. Data came from immunoSEQ multiplex PCR; TCRdb stores just in-frame clones and leaves some out. The sample carries 410,000 or so clones, about nine tenths recorded once. The treatment: about 20 received Ad26.COV2.S at low or high dose, single or two shots; several received placebo; per-sample allocation not given. Repertoires come from day 63 after the first vaccine or placebo injection. The V and J ends lost 1 base and 0 bases respectively, with 10 bases between them. This CDR3 is 16 amino acids long. The V gene's germline CDR1 is SGHTA and CDR2 FQGNSA.

This chain connects TRBV7-2 to TRBJ2-1; either TRBD1 or TRBD2 may supply D (5 bases each). Specimen: peripheral blood, collected in a trial of Ad26.COV2.S vaccine versus placebo. The TCR originated in a person between 18 and 65 years old who received the Ad26.COV2.S COVID-19 vaccine or a placebo. This chain's CDR3 is CASSLGGGLSYNEQFF. The CDR3 coding sequence is TGTGCCAGCAGCTTAGGGGGCGGACTCTCCTACAATGAGCAGTTCTTC.